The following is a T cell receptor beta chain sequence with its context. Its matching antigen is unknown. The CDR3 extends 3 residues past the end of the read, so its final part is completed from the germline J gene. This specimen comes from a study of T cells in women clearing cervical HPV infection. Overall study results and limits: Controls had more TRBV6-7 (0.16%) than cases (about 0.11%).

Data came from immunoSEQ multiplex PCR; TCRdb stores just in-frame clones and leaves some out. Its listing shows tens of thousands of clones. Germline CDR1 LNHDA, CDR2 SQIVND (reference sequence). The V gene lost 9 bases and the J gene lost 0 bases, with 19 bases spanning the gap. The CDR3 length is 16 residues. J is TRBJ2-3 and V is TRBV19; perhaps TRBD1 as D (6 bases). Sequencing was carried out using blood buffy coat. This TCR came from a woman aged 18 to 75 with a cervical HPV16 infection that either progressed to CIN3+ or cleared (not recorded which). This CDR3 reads CASCRDGTPSTDTQYF. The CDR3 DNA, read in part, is TGTGCCAGCTGCCGAGACGGGACACCTAGCACAGATACG. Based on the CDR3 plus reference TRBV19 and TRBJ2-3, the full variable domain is DGGITQSPKYLFRKEGQNVTLSCEQNLNHDAMYWYRQDPGQGLRLIYYSQIVNDFQKGDIAEGYSVSREKKESFPLTVTSAQKNPTAFYLCASCRDGTPSTDTQYFGPGTRLTVL.